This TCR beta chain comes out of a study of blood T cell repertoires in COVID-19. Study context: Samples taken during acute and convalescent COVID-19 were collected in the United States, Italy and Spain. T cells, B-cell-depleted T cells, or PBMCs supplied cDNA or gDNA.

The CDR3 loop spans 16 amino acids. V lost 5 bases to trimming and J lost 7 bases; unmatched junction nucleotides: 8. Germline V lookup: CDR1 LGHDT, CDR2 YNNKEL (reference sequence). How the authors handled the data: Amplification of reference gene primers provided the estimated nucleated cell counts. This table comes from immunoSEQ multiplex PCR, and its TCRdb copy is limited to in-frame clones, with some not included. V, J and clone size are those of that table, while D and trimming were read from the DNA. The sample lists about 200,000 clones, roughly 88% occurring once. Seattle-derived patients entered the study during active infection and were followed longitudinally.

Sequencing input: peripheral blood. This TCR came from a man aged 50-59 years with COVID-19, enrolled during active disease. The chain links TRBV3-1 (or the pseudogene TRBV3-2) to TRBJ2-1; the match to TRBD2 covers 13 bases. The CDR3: CASSATSGGALNEQFF. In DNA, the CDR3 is TGTGCCAGCAGCGCCACTAGCGGGGGGGCTCTGAATGAGCAGTTCTTC.